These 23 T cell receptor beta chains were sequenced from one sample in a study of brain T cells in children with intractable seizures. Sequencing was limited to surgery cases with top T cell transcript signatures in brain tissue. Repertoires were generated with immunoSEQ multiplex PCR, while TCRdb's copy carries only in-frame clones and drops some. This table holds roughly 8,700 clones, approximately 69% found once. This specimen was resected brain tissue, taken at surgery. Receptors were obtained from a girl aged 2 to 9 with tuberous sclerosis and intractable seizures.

The CDR3 region has the DNA TGCGCCAGCAGCTTGGTGGACAGGAATGGCTACACCTTC. It specifies CASSLVDRNGYTF. V is TRBV5-1 and J is TRBJ1-2; 7 bases are a match to TRBD1. The CDR3 has 13 amino acids. V shed 0 bases and J 6 bases; nucleotides not matched to a gene: 2. Germline values: CDR1 SGHRS, CDR2 YFSETQ.

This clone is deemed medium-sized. CDR3 sequence: CASRRGGSYEQYF. CDR3 sequence (DNA): TGTGCCAGCAGGCGGGGGGGCTCCTACGAGCAGTACTTC. V usage is TRBV5-4 and J usage is TRBJ2-7; the match to TRBD2 covers 9 bases. The germline CDR1 and CDR2 sequences are SGHNT and YYREEE (reference sequence). The CDR3 totals 13 residues. V lost 5 bases to trimming and J lost 0 bases; unmatched junction nucleotides: 0.

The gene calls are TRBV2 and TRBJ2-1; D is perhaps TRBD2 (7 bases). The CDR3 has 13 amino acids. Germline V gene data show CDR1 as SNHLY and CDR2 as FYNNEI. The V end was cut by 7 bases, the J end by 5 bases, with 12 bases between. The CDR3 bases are TGTGCCAGCATCGGGGGGCTTGACAATGAGCAGTTCTTC. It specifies CASIGGLDNEQFF. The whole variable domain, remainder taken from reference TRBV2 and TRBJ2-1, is EPEVTQTPSHQVTQMGQEVILRCVPISNHLYFYWYRQILGQKVEFLVSFYNNEISEKSEIFDDQFSVERPDGSNFTLKIRSTKLEDSAMYFCASIGGLDNEQFFGPGTRLTVL.

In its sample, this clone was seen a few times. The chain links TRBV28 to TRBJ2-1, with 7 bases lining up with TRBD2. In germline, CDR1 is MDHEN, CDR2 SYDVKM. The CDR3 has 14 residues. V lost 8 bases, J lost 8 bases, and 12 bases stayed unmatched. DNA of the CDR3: TGTGCCAGCGCGGTTGGGCGGGGGTTGGATGAGCAGTTCTTC. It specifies CASAVGRGLDEQFF.

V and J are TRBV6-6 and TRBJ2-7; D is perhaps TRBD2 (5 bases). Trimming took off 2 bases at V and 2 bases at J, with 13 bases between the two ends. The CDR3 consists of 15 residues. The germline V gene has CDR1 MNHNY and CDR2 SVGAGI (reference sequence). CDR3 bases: TGTGCCAGCAGTTACGGAGAACTAGGGCCCTACGAGCAGTACGTC. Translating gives CASSYGELGPYEQYV.

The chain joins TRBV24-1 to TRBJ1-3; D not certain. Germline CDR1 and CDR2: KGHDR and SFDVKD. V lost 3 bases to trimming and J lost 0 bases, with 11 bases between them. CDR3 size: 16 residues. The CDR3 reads CATSDPHSPSGNTIYF. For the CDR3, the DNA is TGTGCCACCAGTGATCCCCACAGTCCCTCTGGAAACACCATATATTTT.

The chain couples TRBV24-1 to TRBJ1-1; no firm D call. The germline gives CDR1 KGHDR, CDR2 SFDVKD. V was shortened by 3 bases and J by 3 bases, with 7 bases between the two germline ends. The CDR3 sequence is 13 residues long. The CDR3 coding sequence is TGTGCCACCAGTGATGGAACTTACACTGAAGCTTTCTTT. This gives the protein CATSDGTYTEAFF.

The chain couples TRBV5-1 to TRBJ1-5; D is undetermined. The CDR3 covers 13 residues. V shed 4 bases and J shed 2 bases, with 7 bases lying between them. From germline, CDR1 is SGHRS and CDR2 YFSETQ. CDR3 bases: TGCGCCAGCAGCAACGGGGGCAATCAGCCCCAGCATTTT. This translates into CASSNGGNQPQHF.

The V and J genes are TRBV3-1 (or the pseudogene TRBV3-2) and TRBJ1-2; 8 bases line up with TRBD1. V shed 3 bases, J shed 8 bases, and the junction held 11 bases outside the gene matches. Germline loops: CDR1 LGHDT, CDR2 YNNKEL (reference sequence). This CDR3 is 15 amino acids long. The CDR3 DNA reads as TGTGCCAGCAGCCACGGAGCAGGGGGCAGAGGCGGCTACACCTTC. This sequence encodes CASSHGAGGRGGYTF.

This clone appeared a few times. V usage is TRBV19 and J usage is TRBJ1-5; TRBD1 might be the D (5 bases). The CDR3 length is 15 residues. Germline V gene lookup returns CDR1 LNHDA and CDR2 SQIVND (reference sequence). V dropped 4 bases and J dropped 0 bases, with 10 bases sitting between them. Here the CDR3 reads CASSKGQYSNQPQHF. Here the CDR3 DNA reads TGTGCCAGTAGTAAGGGGCAGTATAGCAATCAGCCCCAGCATTTT.

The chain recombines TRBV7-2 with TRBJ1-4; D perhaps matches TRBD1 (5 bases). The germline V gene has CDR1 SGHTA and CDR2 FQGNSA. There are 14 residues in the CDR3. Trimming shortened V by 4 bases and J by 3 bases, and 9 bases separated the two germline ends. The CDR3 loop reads CASSSRQSNEKLFF. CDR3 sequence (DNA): TGTGCCAGCAGCTCTCGACAGTCTAATGAAAAACTGTTTTTT.

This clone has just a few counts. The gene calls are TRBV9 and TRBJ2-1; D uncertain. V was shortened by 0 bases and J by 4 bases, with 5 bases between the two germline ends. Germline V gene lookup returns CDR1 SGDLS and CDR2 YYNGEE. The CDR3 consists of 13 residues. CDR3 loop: CASSVAQYNEQFF. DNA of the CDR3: TGTGCCAGCAGCGTAGCCCAATACAATGAGCAGTTCTTC.

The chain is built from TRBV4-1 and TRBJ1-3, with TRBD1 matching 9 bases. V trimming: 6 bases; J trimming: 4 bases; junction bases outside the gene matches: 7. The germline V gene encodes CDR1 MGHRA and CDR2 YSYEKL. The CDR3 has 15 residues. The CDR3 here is CASSTGTGFGNTIYF. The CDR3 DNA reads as TGCGCCAGCAGTACCGGGACAGGGTTCGGAAACACCATATATTTT.

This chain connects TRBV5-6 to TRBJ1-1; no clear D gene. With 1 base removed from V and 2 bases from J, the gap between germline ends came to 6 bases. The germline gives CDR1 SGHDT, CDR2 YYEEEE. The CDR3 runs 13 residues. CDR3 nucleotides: TGTGCCAGCAGCTTGACCGGAAACACTGAAGCTTTCTTT. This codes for CASSLTGNTEAFF.

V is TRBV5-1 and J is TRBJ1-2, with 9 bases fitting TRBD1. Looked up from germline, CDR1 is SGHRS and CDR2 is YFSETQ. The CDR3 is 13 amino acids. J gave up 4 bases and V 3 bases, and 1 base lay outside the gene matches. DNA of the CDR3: TGCGCCAGCAGCTCGACAGGGGGCTATGGCTACACCTTC. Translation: CASSSTGGYGYTF.

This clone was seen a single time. This chain's CDR3 is CASGPDRRGNQPQHF. For the CDR3, the DNA is TGTGCCAGCGGCCCCGACAGGAGGGGCAATCAGCCCCAGCATTTT. The rearrangement uses TRBV28 and TRBJ1-5, with D perhaps TRBD1 (6 bases). This CDR3 spans 15 amino acids. Germline V CDR1 and CDR2: MDHEN, SYDVKM. The V gene lost 8 bases and the J gene lost 2 bases, with 16 bases spanning the gap.

The CDR3 region has the DNA TGTGCCAGCAGTTTAAACCCCGGGGGGGTCTACGAGCAGTACTTC. Amino acids: CASSLNPGGVYEQYF. This chain links TRBV27 with TRBJ2-7; 8 bases fit TRBD2. This CDR3 has 15 amino acids. The germline CDR1 and CDR2 sequences are MNHEY and SMNVEV (reference sequence). Trimming took 2 bases from V and 3 from J; bases not matched to a gene: 6.

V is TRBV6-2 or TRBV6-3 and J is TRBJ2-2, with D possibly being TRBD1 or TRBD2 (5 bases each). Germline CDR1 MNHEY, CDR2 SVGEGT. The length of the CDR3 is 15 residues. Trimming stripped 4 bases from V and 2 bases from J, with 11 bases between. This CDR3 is CASSSGDLNTGELFF. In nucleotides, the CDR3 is TGTGCCAGCAGTTCTGGGGACCTTAACACCGGGGAGCTGTTTTTT.

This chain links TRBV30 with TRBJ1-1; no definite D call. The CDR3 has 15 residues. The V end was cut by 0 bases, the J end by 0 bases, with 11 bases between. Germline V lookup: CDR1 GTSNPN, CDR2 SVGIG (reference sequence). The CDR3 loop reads CAWSVPWQMNTEAFF. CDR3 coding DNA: TGTGCCTGGAGTGTACCCTGGCAAATGAACACTGAAGCTTTCTTT. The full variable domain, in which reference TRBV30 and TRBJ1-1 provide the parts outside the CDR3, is SQTIHQWPATLVQPVGSPLSLECTVEGTSNPNLYWYRQAAGRGLQLLFYSVGIGQISSEVPQNLSASRPQDRQFILSSKKLLLSDSGFYLCAWSVPWQMNTEAFFGQGTRLTVV.

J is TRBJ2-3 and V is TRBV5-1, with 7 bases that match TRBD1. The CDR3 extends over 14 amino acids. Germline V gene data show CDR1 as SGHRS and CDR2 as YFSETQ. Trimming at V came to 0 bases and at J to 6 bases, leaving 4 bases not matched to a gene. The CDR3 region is CASSLDRGADTQYF. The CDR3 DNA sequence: TGCGCCAGCAGCTTGGACAGGGGCGCGGATACGCAGTATTTT.

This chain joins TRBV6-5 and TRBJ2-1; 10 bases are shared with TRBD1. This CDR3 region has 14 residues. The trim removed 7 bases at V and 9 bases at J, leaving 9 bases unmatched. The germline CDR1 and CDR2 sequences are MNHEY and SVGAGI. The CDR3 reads CASIGTGDWGEQFF. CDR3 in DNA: TGTGCCAGCATCGGGACAGGGGATTGGGGTGAGCAGTTCTTC.

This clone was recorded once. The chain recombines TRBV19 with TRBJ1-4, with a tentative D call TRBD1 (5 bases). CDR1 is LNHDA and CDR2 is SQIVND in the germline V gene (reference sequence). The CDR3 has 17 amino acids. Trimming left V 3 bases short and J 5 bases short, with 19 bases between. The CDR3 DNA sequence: TGTGCCAGTAGTATTTGGGCAGGGAGTGGAGAGAATGAAAAACTGTTTTTT. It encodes CASSIWAGSGENEKLFF.

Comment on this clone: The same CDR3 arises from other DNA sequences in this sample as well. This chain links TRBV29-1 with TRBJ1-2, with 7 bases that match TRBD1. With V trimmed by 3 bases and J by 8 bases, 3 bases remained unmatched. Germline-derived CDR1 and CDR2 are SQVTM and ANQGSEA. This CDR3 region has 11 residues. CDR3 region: CSVEGTDGYTF. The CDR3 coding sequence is TGCAGCGTTGAGGGGACAGACGGCTACACCTTC.